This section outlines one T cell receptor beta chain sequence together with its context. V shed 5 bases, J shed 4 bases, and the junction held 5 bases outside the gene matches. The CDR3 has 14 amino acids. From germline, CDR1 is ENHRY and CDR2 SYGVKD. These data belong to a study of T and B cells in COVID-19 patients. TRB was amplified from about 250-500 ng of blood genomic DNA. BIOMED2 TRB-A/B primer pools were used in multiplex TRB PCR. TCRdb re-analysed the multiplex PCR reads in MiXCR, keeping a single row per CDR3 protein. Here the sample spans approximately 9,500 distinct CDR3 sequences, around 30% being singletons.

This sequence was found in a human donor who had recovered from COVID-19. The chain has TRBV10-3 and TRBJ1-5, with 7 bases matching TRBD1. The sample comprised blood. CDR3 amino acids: CAISPAGGNQPQHF. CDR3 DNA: TGTGCCATCAGTCCCGCAGGGGGAAATCAGCCCCAGCATTTT.